The 7 T cell receptor beta chains listed next were all sequenced from one sample in a study of breast tumors, draining lymph nodes, adjacent tissues. Using its own MiXCR run on the multiplex PCR reads, TCRdb lists one record per CDR3 protein. The sample has 55,000 to 75,000 distinct CDR3 sequences; less than 45% are singletons. The material sequenced was breast tumor tissue. These receptors were collected from a female donor with breast cancer. Some clones in this sample may be carry-over from other donors' samples.

This clonotype was seen at least ten times. The gene calls are TRBV9 and TRBJ2-3; no reliable D call. CDR3 length: 15 amino acids. CDR1 and CDR2 (germline): SGDLS, YYNGEE. V lost 0 bases and J lost 0, with 8 bases in between. In DNA, the CDR3 is TGTGCCAGCAGCGTAGAAGGCACCAGCACAGATACGCAGTATTTT. Translating gives CASSVEGTSTDTQYF. Looking up the rest from reference TRBV9 and TRBJ2-3 gives the full variable domain: DSGVTQTPKHLITATGQRVTLRCSPRSGDLSVYWYQQSLDQGLQFLIQYYNGEERAKGNILERFSAQQFPDLHSELNLSSLELGDSALYFCASSVEGTSTDTQYFGPGTRLTVL.

Only a few counts were recorded for this clonotype. The rearrangement joins TRBV20-1 to TRBJ1-1, with a tentative D call TRBD1 (6 bases). V was clipped by 6 bases and J by 5 bases, with 19 bases between them. Germline V CDR1 and CDR2: DFQATT, SNEGSKA (reference sequence). The CDR3 has 14 amino acids. In DNA form, the CDR3 reads TGCAGTGCGAACGGGGGGGGCAGGAGGACTGAAGCTTTCTTT. The encoded protein is CSANGGGRRTEAFF.

Many counts were recorded for this clonotype. The chain joins TRBV29-1 to TRBJ2-7; 8 bases are shared with TRBD1. The trim removed 4 bases at V and 2 bases at J, leaving 4 bases unmatched. Germline CDR1 reads SQVTM; CDR2 reads ANQGSEA. The CDR3 has 13 residues. The chain's CDR3 is CSVADRGPYEQYF. In DNA, the CDR3 is TGCAGCGTTGCTGACAGGGGTCCCTACGAGCAGTACTTC.

The table lists this clonotype with many counts. This chain connects TRBV12-3 or TRBV12-4 to TRBJ2-2; TRBD2 aligns across 7 bases. The CDR3 is 14 residues long. V lost 6 bases, J lost 1 base, and 2 bases stayed unmatched. The CDR3 DNA reads as TGTGCCAGCAGGGGACTACGGAACACCGGGGAGCTGTTTTTT. This sequence encodes CASRGLRNTGELFF.

This clonotype was counted only a few times. A much larger clone is a single base away; this may be a read error. The gene calls are TRBV12-3 or TRBV12-4 and TRBJ2-1; D unresolved. The CDR3 is 13 amino acids. V shed 3 bases and J shed 9 bases, with 12 bases lying between them. In DNA form, the CDR3 reads TGTGCCAGCAGTTTCGGTTGGGATCCTGAGCAGTTCTTC. Its protein is CASSFGWDPEQFF.

This clonotype was recorded many times. The gene calls are TRBV9 and TRBJ1-2, with 7 bases that match TRBD1. Germline trimming cut 4 bases from V and 6 bases from J; bases unmatched to any gene: 18. CDR1 SGDLS and CDR2 YYNGEE come from the germline V gene. The CDR3 is made up of 17 amino acids. The CDR3 reads CASSKTGVAPGLNGYTF. CDR3 bases: TGTGCCAGCAGCAAAACAGGGGTAGCGCCGGGGCTAAATGGCTACACCTTC.

DNA of the CDR3: TGTGCCACCAGCAGTGCTTGTGGGACTCTACACGCGGATACGCAGTATTTT. Amino acid sequence: CATSSACGTLHADTQYF. The chain is built from TRBV15 and TRBJ2-3; maybe TRBD2 (6 bases). The CDR3 runs 17 residues. V was shortened by 3 bases and J by 6 bases, with 22 bases between the two germline ends. The germline gives CDR1 LNHNV, CDR2 YYDKDF (reference sequence).